The 21 T cell receptor beta chains presented below share a single source sample, sequenced in a study of blood T cell repertoires in COVID-19. Method: immunoSEQ multiplex PCR; TCRdb's copy keeps in-frame clones and lacks some. The data contain 200,000 to 300,000 clones, around 90% of them singletons. Sequenced: peripheral blood. These receptors all come from a woman in her twenties or thirties with acute or convalescent COVID-19.

The rearrangement links TRBV25-1 to TRBJ1-2, with TRBD1 as a possible D gene (6 bases). Trimming removed 8 bases at V and 3 bases at J, with 16 bases between. The CDR3 is made up of 14 amino acids. Germline V gives CDR1 MGHDK, CDR2 SYGVNS. The CDR3 DNA sequence: TGTGCCAGCTCCGAACCAGGGGCATACTATGGCTACACCTTC. This gives the protein CASSEPGAYYGYTF.

The chain recombines TRBV30 with TRBJ2-3; 12 bases line up with TRBD2. V dropped 4 bases and J dropped 0; count of bases not matched to a gene: 8. The CDR3 length is 17 residues. Germline V gives CDR1 GTSNPN, CDR2 SVGIG (reference sequence). The CDR3 DNA reads as TGTGCCTGGATGGTTCTAGCGGGAGGGCCTAGCACAGATACGCAGTATTTT. This sequence encodes CAWMVLAGGPSTDTQYF.

As DNA, the CDR3 is TGTGCCAGCAGTCCAGGAGACAGGGGTAGCAATCAGCCCCAGCATTTT. Encoded protein: CASSPGDRGSNQPQHF. The rearrangement links TRBV27 to TRBJ1-5, with 8 nucleotides matching TRBD1. Germline V CDR1 and CDR2: MNHEY, SMNVEV (reference sequence). The length of the CDR3 is 16 residues. The V gene end was trimmed by 5 bases and the J gene end by 0 bases; junction bases not matched to a gene: 6.

The rearrangement joins TRBV29-1 to TRBJ2-7; 8 nucleotides agree with TRBD2. V shed 0 bases, J shed 3 bases, and the junction held 4 bases outside the gene matches. CDR1 and CDR2 (germline): SQVTM, ANQGSEA. This CDR3 is 14 amino acids long. The CDR3 DNA sequence: TGCAGCGTTGAAGACGAGACTAGCGTCTACGAGCAGTACTTC. Protein sequence: CSVEDETSVYEQYF.

The rearrangement links TRBV4-1 to TRBJ2-1; D perhaps matches TRBD2 (6 bases). CDR1 MGHRA and CDR2 YSYEKL come from the germline V gene. V was trimmed by 1 base and J by 1 base, leaving 8 bases between them. This CDR3 is 15 amino acids long. CDR3 sequence: CASSQGLGSYNEQFF. DNA for the CDR3: TGCGCCAGCAGCCAAGGACTAGGGTCCTACAATGAGCAGTTCTTC.

The rearrangement links TRBV9 to TRBJ2-7, with 8 bases identical to TRBD2. Germline assignment: CDR1 SGDLS and CDR2 YYNGEE. This CDR3 has 15 amino acids. After removal of 2 bases from V and 3 bases from J, the junction contained 7 bases not matched to a gene. In DNA, the CDR3 is TGTGCCAGCAGCGTCGGGGGGGCGTTAATCTACGAGCAGTACTTC. This translates into CASSVGGALIYEQYF.

This rearrangement joins TRBV30 to TRBJ1-1, with D uncertain. V shed 0 bases and J shed 0 bases, with 5 bases lying between them. Germline CDR1 reads GTSNPN; CDR2 reads SVGIG (reference sequence). This CDR3 has 13 amino acids. The CDR3 region is CAWSVSLNTEAFF. For the CDR3, the DNA is TGTGCCTGGAGTGTGTCTTTGAACACTGAAGCTTTCTTT. Together with reference TRBV30 and TRBJ1-1, the CDR3 gives the full variable domain: SQTIHQWPATLVQPVGSPLSLECTVEGTSNPNLYWYRQAAGRGLQLLFYSVGIGQISSEVPQNLSASRPQDRQFILSSKKLLLSDSGFYLCAWSVSLNTEAFFGQGTRLTVV.

The chain carries TRBV11-3 and TRBJ2-3, with 8 positions matching TRBD2. CDR1 and CDR2 (germline): SGHNT, YENEEA. The CDR3 has 16 amino acids. Unmatched junction bases numbered 5, after V lost 3 bases and J lost 0 bases. The CDR3 here is CASSLGVAGSTDTQYF. The DNA of the CDR3 is TGTGCCAGCAGCTTGGGGGTAGCGGGGAGCACAGATACGCAGTATTTT.

The gene calls are TRBV18 and TRBJ1-3; D possibly corresponds to TRBD1 (5 bases). Germline V gene lookup returns CDR1 KGHSH and CDR2 LQKENI. The V gene lost 2 bases and the J gene lost 8 bases, with 16 bases spanning the gap. This CDR3 comprises 15 residues. As DNA, the CDR3 is TGTGCCAGCTCACCATGGGTCTCCCTCAGGGACACCATATATTTT. Protein sequence: CASSPWVSLRDTIYF.

The gene calls are TRBV19 and TRBJ2-5; TRBD1 matches at 8 bases. The V gene's germline CDR1 is LNHDA and CDR2 SQIVND (reference sequence). This CDR3 is 13 amino acids long. J lost 5 bases, V lost 6 bases, and 5 bases had no gene match. CDR3 DNA sequence: TGTGCCAGTAGAGGACAGGGACAGGAGACCCAGTACTTC. Translated: CASRGQGQETQYF.

The chain joins TRBV23-1 to TRBJ1-5; D is unresolved. TRBV23-1 is an open reading frame whose function is uncertain. The CDR3 consists of 13 residues. Trimming pared 1 base from V and 6 bases from J, leaving 7 bases between. The DNA of the CDR3 is TGCGCCAGCAGTCAATTTATGCGTCAGCCCCAGCATTTT. Protein product: CASSQFMRQPQHF.

This chain uses TRBV19 with TRBJ1-3; 7 nucleotides agree with TRBD1. CDR1 and CDR2 (germline): LNHDA, SQIVND (reference sequence). The length of the CDR3 is 15 residues. Trimming took 7 bases from V and 0 from J; bases not matched to a gene: 6. CDR3 protein: CASTRQGDSGNTIYF. DNA of the CDR3: TGTGCCAGTACCCGACAGGGAGACTCTGGAAACACCATATATTTT.

The V gene is TRBV5-1, the J gene TRBJ2-7; a possible D gene is TRBD1 (5 bases). Germline values: CDR1 SGHRS, CDR2 YFSETQ. With 0 bases removed from V and 3 bases from J, the gap between germline ends came to 10 bases. The CDR3 has 14 residues. The CDR3 DNA follows: TGCGCCAGCAGCTTGGGACAGACGAACTACGAGCAGTACTTC. Translation: CASSLGQTNYEQYF.

The chain is built from TRBV4-2 and TRBJ1-6; D is perhaps TRBD1 (6 bases). Germline CDR1 is LGHNA and CDR2 is YNFKEQ. The CDR3 covers 14 residues. V gave up 1 base and J gave up 5 bases, with 6 bases separating them. CDR3 sequence: CASSQGQDNSPLHF. The CDR3 DNA follows: TGTGCCAGCAGCCAAGGACAGGATAATTCACCCCTCCACTTT.

This sequence joins TRBV24-1 and TRBJ2-1, with D possibly TRBD2 on 6 matching bases. This CDR3 has 15 amino acids. The germline gives CDR1 KGHDR, CDR2 SFDVKD. V was pared by 9 bases and J by 1 base, with 15 bases between. As DNA, the CDR3 is TGTGCCACCCCAGGTAGGGGACTGTCCTACAATGAGCAGTTCTTC. It specifies CATPGRGLSYNEQFF.

This clone was recorded a few times. The V call is TRBV11-2, the J call TRBJ2-7, with D tentatively TRBD2 (6 bases). In germline, CDR1 is SGHAT, CDR2 FQNNGV. The CDR3 extends over 14 amino acids. Trimming removed 5 bases from V and 5 bases from J, with 16 bases in between. CDR3 residues: CASSPGLYPHEQYF. In DNA, the CDR3 is TGTGCCAGCAGCCCGGGACTTTATCCCCACGAGCAGTACTTC.

The J gene is TRBJ2-5, the V gene TRBV6-2 or TRBV6-3, with D possibly matching TRBD1 (5 bases). There are 15 residues in the CDR3. Germline values: CDR1 MNHEY, CDR2 SVGEGT. Trimming shortened V by 4 bases and J by 0 bases, and 12 bases separated the two germline ends. CDR3 amino acids: CASSLRSRDQETQYF. The CDR3 nucleotides are TGTGCCAGCAGTTTACGTAGCAGGGACCAAGAGACCCAGTACTTC.

This chain connects TRBV6-1 to TRBJ2-7, with TRBD2 matching over 8 bases. Germline CDR1 reads MNHNS; CDR2 reads SASEGT. CDR3 size: 15 residues. The J segment lost 2 bases and the V segment lost 1 base, leaving 4 bases of the junction unmatched. CDR3 bases: TGTGCCAGCAGTGAAGGAAGCGGGAGAACCTACGAGCAGTACTTC. It yields the protein CASSEGSGRTYEQYF.

The J gene is TRBJ1-1, the V gene TRBV27; D might be TRBD1 (5 bases). The germline V and J ends were trimmed by 0 bases and 0 bases, with 11 bases remaining between them. This CDR3 contains 16 residues. Germline V CDR1 and CDR2: MNHEY, SMNVEV (reference sequence). CDR3 region: CASSLSAGGVNTEAFF. The CDR3 nucleotides are TGTGCCAGCAGTTTATCGGCGGGGGGGGTGAACACTGAAGCTTTCTTT.

The J gene is TRBJ2-2, the V gene TRBV9; no clear D. The V and J ends lost 0 bases and 6 bases respectively, with 6 bases between them. Per germline, CDR1 SGDLS and CDR2 YYNGEE. The CDR3 length is 13 residues. The CDR3 nucleotides read TGTGCCAGCAGCGTAGTTAATTCCGGGGAGCTGTTTTTT. Translation gives CASSVVNSGELFF.

This clone was counted only a few times. The chain is built from TRBV6-2 or TRBV6-3 and TRBJ2-2; 7 bases map to TRBD1. Per the germline V gene, CDR1 is MNHEY and CDR2 is SVGEGT. V trimming: 0 bases; J trimming: 7 bases; junction bases outside the gene matches: 17. The CDR3 sequence is 19 residues long. CDR3 in amino acids: CASSYSPDRLSASGGELFF. For the CDR3, the DNA is TGTGCCAGCAGTTACTCCCCGGACAGGTTAAGTGCGAGCGGCGGGGAGCTGTTTTTT.